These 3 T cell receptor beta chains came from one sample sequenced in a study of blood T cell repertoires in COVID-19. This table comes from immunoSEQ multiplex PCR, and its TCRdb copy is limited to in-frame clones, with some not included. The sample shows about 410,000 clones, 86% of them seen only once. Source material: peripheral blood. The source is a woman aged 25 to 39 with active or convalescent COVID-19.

DNA for the CDR3: TGTGCCAGCAGCTTTGGACAGAGCAAGAACACTGAAGCTTTCTTT. Encoded protein: CASSFGQSKNTEAFF. This chain uses TRBV11-2 with TRBJ1-1; tentatively, D is TRBD1 (6 bases). Germline assignment: CDR1 SGHAT and CDR2 FQNNGV. The CDR3 loop spans 15 amino acids. Trimming pared 3 bases from V and 1 base from J, leaving 12 bases between.

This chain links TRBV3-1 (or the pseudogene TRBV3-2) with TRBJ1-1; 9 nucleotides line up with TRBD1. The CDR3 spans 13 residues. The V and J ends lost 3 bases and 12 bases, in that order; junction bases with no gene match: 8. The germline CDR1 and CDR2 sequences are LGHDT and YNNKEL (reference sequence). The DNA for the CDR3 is TGTGCCAGCAGCCAGCCAGGGACAGGGTTGACTTTCTTT. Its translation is CASSQPGTGLTFF.

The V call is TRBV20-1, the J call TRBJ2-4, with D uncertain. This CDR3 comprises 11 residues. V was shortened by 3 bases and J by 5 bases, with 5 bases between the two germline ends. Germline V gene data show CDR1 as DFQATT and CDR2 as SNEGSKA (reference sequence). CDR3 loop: CSASQENIQYF. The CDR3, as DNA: TGCAGTGCTAGTCAGGAAAACATTCAGTACTTC.